The clone carrying this T cell receptor beta chain was found once. The input for sorted-subset replicate PCRs was approximately 200 ng DNA, tens of thousands of T cell genomes. Sequencing was performed with immunoSEQ multiplex PCR; in TCRdb, only in-frame clones are kept and a portion is missing. Seen here are about 2.1 million clones, just over 90% observed once, and the top ten hold more than 1.5%. The data originate from a study of shared clonotypes between healthy human individuals. CD45RO negativity and positive selection for CCR7 defined naive CD8 cells, a population that excluded terminally differentiated effector memory CD45RA+ cells. This CDR3 has 12 amino acids. V shed 8 bases and J shed 7 bases, with 14 bases lying between them. Germline lookup yields CDR1 MNHEY and CDR2 SVGAGI.

This TCR came from a man between 18 and 29 years old in good health. Some clones in this sample may be carry-over from other donors' samples. Sequencing was performed on naive CD8+ T cells from PBMCs. The V and J genes are TRBV6-5 and TRBJ2-5; D ambiguous. The CDR3 region is CASGDRARTQYF. The CDR3 DNA follows: TGTGCCAGCGGTGACCGCGCGAGGACCCAGTACTTC.